The 30 T cell receptor beta chains presented below share a single source sample, sequenced in a study of Graves' ophthalmopathy and Graves' hyperthyroidism. The authors amplified TCR beta CDR3 regions, and they did so from RNA transcripts for repertoire sequencing. HTBI primers were used in a first-round RT-PCR, which preceded a second-round multiplex PCR. TCRdb redid the calling of the multiplex PCR reads with MiXCR, one entry per CDR3 protein. Altogether over a million distinct CDR3 sequences are present, about 38% being singletons, with the ten largest covering over 8.5%. The specimen sequenced was peripheral blood or thyroid tissue (not recorded which). These receptors were collected from an adult man with Graves' hyperthyroidism.

The chain links TRBV9 to TRBJ2-5; D is undetermined. Germline V gene sequence: CDR1 SGDLS, CDR2 YYNGEE. V lost 3 bases, J lost 3 bases, and 6 bases lay in between. The CDR3 covers 12 residues. This chain's CDR3 is CASSGNKETQYF. CDR3 DNA: TGTGCCAGCAGCGGCAATAAAGAGACCCAGTACTTC.

This chain uses TRBV29-1 with TRBJ2-7, with D maybe TRBD2 (6 bases). Looked up from germline, CDR1 is SQVTM and CDR2 is ANQGSEA. The ends were cut back, 3 bases at V and 2 bases at J, with 14 bases in the middle. This CDR3 is 14 amino acids long. CDR3 DNA sequence: TGCAGCGTTGAGGATAGCGGCAAGACCTACGAGCAGTACTTC. Translation gives CSVEDSGKTYEQYF.

V gene TRBV30 combines with J gene TRBJ1-2, with 8 bases that match TRBD1. V lost 0 bases, J lost 7 bases, and 4 bases stayed unmatched. The CDR3 is 13 amino acids. Germline V gene sequence: CDR1 GTSNPN, CDR2 SVGIG (reference sequence). The CDR3 loop is CAWSVTGGIGYTF. The CDR3 DNA is TGTGCCTGGAGTGTTACAGGGGGAATTGGCTACACCTTC.

The V gene is TRBV25-1, the J gene TRBJ1-3; 10 nucleotides line up with TRBD1. The CDR3 has 16 amino acids. J lost 2 bases, V lost 6 bases, and 7 bases had no gene match. Looked up from germline, CDR1 is MGHDK and CDR2 is SYGVNS. The CDR3 is CASSQLTGGTGNTIYF. The CDR3 bases are TGTGCCAGCAGCCAGCTGACAGGGGGCACTGGAAACACCATATATTTT.

The chain recombines TRBV5-1 with TRBJ2-7; the D gene is possibly TRBD1 (6 bases). With 4 bases removed from V and 1 base from J, the gap between germline ends came to 15 bases. The CDR3 totals 15 residues. CDR1 is SGHRS and CDR2 is YFSETQ in the germline V gene. CDR3: CASSPSTGFSYEQYF. The CDR3 DNA reads TGCGCCAGCAGCCCCAGTACAGGGTTTTCCTACGAGCAGTACTTC.

The rearrangement links TRBV6-6 to TRBJ1-4; a possible D gene is TRBD1 (6 bases). V lost 2 bases and J lost 13, with 11 bases in between. Germline V CDR1 and CDR2: MNHNY, SVGAGI (reference sequence). CDR3 length: 12 residues. The CDR3 sequence: CASSYQGLGLFF. CDR3 DNA: TGTGCCAGCAGTTACCAGGGGCTGGGACTGTTTTTT.

The table lists this clonotype with a few counts. A much larger clonotype is one base distant, so this may be a read error. In this CDR3 the conserved last residue, phenylalanine or tryptophan, is missing, so a read error is likely. This chain connects TRBV11-2 to TRBJ1-1; perhaps TRBD1 as D (6 bases). CDR1 and CDR2 from the germline V gene are SGHAT and FQNNGV. The V gene lost 1 base and the J gene lost 8 bases, with 11 bases spanning the gap. The CDR3 is 13 residues long. The CDR3 nucleotides are TGTGCCAGCAGCTTAGCCCGGGACATAGAAGCTTTCTCT. Amino acids: CASSLARDIEAFS.

This chain uses TRBV7-8 with TRBJ1-2; weak D call: TRBD1 (6 bases). CDR1 is SGHVS, CDR2 FQNEAQ, per germline. The CDR3 is made up of 13 amino acids. Trimming left V 1 base short and J 10 bases short, with 13 bases between. The CDR3 sequence is CASSLGLQGDYTF. CDR3 nucleotides: TGTGCCAGCAGCTTAGGCTTACAGGGAGACTACACCTTC.

This chain links TRBV29-1 with TRBJ2-7, with 7 bases fitting TRBD1. V gave up 6 bases and J gave up 0 bases; unmatched junction bases: 5. The CDR3 totals 13 residues. CDR1 and CDR2 from the germline V gene are SQVTM and ANQGSEA. CDR3 protein: CSVLTGLSYEQYF. DNA for the CDR3: TGCAGCGTGCTGACAGGGCTCTCCTACGAGCAGTACTTC.

Comments on this clonotype: A junction end diverges from the germline sequence, so it may reflect a read error. The chain has TRBV10-2 and TRBJ2-7; TRBD2 agrees at 9 bases. This CDR3 contains 16 residues. Germline V gene sequence: CDR1 WSHSY, CDR2 SAAADI. CDR3 in amino acids: CACSASLAGPTYEQYF. The CDR3 coding sequence is TGCGCCTGCAGTGCTTCTCTAGCGGGGCCTACCTACGAGCAGTACTTC.

The chain combines TRBV7-9 with TRBJ1-5; 8 bases are a match to TRBD1. V trimming: 5 bases; J trimming: 1 base; junction bases outside the gene matches: 7. Germline V CDR1 and CDR2: SEHNR, FQNEAQ (reference sequence). The CDR3 totals 16 residues. CDR3 sequence reads: CASSQGHRGSNQPQHF. CDR3 bases: TGTGCCAGCAGCCAGGGGCACAGGGGGAGCAATCAGCCCCAGCATTTT.

The genes are TRBV25-1 and TRBJ1-2, with D tentatively TRBD1 (6 bases). Germline V gene data show CDR1 as MGHDK and CDR2 as SYGVNS. Trimming took 7 bases from V and 6 from J, leaving 12 bases between them. The CDR3 covers 12 residues. DNA of the CDR3: TGTGCCAGCACAACAGGGATTGATGGCTACACCTTC. Translating it yields CASTTGIDGYTF.

This clonotype was found many times. The chain employs TRBV6-5 and TRBJ2-7, with D perhaps matching TRBD1 (5 bases). Trimming took off 2 bases at V and 2 bases at J, with 10 bases between the two ends. The CDR3 extends over 14 amino acids. Germline CDR1 reads MNHEY; CDR2 reads SVGAGI. CDR3 DNA: TGTGCCAGCAGTTACGGTGCAGGGACCTACGAGCAGTACTTC. Its protein product is CASSYGAGTYEQYF.

This clonotype has at least ten counts. This sequence joins TRBV7-2 and TRBJ2-6; D unclear. From germline, CDR1 is SGHTA and CDR2 FQGNSA. There are 13 residues in the CDR3. V lost 4 bases and J 10 bases, leaving 11 bases between the germline ends. CDR3 nucleotide sequence: TGTGCCAGCAGCTCCCGGACCGTAAACGTCCTGACTTTC. It yields the protein CASSSRTVNVLTF.

This clonotype was recorded only once. This sequence joins TRBV10-3 and TRBJ1-5; possible D gene TRBD1, 6 bases. V dropped 0 bases and J dropped 0 bases, with 9 bases sitting between them. This CDR3 is 16 amino acids long. Germline CDR1 reads ENHRY; CDR2 reads SYGVKD. The CDR3 spells CAISESTGNSNQPQHF. The CDR3 DNA is TGTGCCATCAGTGAGTCGACAGGAAATAGCAATCAGCCCCAGCATTTT.

The gene calls are TRBV5-1 and TRBJ2-7; TRBD1 matches at 8 bases. Gene TRBJ2-1 matches the end of the DNA better, so the J call may be wrong. The CDR3 has 14 amino acids. Germline V gene data show CDR1 as SGHRS and CDR2 as YFSETQ. Here the CDR3 DNA reads TGCGCCAGCAGCCCTGGACAGGGCCCCTACGAGCAGTTCTTC. Its protein is CASSPGQGPYEQFF.

This clonotype was recorded a few times. The rearrangement uses TRBV29-1 and TRBJ1-2, with TRBD1 identical over 7 bases. Trimming removed 3 bases from V and 7 bases from J; junction bases left unmatched: 2. The CDR3 is 11 amino acids. Per germline, CDR1 SQVTM and CDR2 ANQGSEA. CDR3 DNA sequence: TGCAGCGTTGACCAGGGGGGTGGCTACACCTTC. Translated: CSVDQGGGYTF.

This sequence joins TRBV5-1 and TRBJ2-7, with 7 bases aligning to TRBD2. The CDR3 runs 14 residues. Per the germline V gene, CDR1 is SGHRS and CDR2 is YFSETQ. After removal of 6 bases from V and 1 base from J, the junction contained 7 bases not matched to a gene. This chain's CDR3 is CASNRDGGSYEQYF. In DNA, the CDR3 is TGCGCCAGCAACCGGGACGGGGGGTCCTACGAGCAGTACTTC.

The V and J genes are TRBV5-5 and TRBJ1-5; weak D call: TRBD1 (6 bases). The V end was cut by 0 bases, the J end by 4 bases, with 20 bases between. The germline V gene has CDR1 SGHKS and CDR2 YYEKEE (reference sequence). There are 18 residues in the CDR3. The chain's CDR3 is CASSLVPPGRGWNQPQHF. The CDR3 bases are TGTGCCAGCAGCTTGGTTCCCCCAGGCAGGGGTTGGAATCAGCCCCAGCATTTT.

The table lists this clonotype with many counts. The chain recombines TRBV20-1 with TRBJ2-2; D ambiguous. The CDR3 covers 14 residues. V lost 0 bases to trimming and J lost 0 bases, with 5 bases between them. CDR1 is DFQATT and CDR2 is SNEGSKA in the germline V gene (reference sequence). CDR3 in DNA: TGCAGTGCTAGAGATATCACGAACACCGGGGAGCTGTTTTTT. This translates into CSARDITNTGELFF.

This rearrangement joins TRBV28 to TRBJ1-2, with TRBD1 matching 9 bases. With V trimmed by 8 bases and J by 8 bases, 12 bases remained unmatched. CDR1 is MDHEN and CDR2 is SYDVKM in the germline V gene. CDR3 size: 14 residues. The DNA of the CDR3 is TGTGCCAGCGCTAGCACCGGGACAGGGTTGGGCTACACCTTC. Translated, it gives CASASTGTGLGYTF.

This chain uses TRBV19 with TRBJ1-5; no clear D gene. The CDR3 has 10 amino acids. Trimming left V 10 bases short and J 6 bases short, with 7 bases between. CDR1 and CDR2 (germline): LNHDA, SQIVND (reference sequence). CDR3 amino acids: CATRRQPQHF. As DNA, the CDR3 is TGTGCCACAAGACGTCAGCCCCAGCATTTT.

This clonotype was detected a few times. DNA of the CDR3: TGCAGTGCTAGCCCGGCCGGGACAGTCAATTCACCCCTCCACTTT. Its translation is CSASPAGTVNSPLHF. The rearrangement links TRBV20-1 to TRBJ1-6, with 7 nucleotides matching TRBD1. Trimming removed 3 bases from V and 7 bases from J; junction bases left unmatched: 9. The CDR3 is 15 amino acids. Per germline, CDR1 DFQATT and CDR2 SNEGSKA (reference sequence).

This clonotype was observed at least ten times. The chain combines TRBV19 with TRBJ2-5, with D tentatively TRBD2 (5 bases). Germline CDR1 LNHDA, CDR2 SQIVND (reference sequence). This CDR3 contains 11 residues. The ends were cut back, 7 bases at V and 3 bases at J, with 6 bases in the middle. CDR3 amino acids: CASTGKETQYF. The CDR3 bases are TGTGCCAGTACCGGGAAAGAGACCCAGTACTTC. Filled out from reference TRBV19 and TRBJ2-5, the complete variable domain reads DGGITQSPKYLFRKEGQNVTLSCEQNLNHDAMYWYRQDPGQGLRLIYYSQIVNDFQKGDIAEGYSVSREKKESFPLTVTSAQKNPTAFYLCASTGKETQYFGPGTRLLVL.

This clonotype occurred many times. The rearrangement links TRBV7-8 to TRBJ2-6; no reliable D call. Germline V gene lookup returns CDR1 SGHVS and CDR2 FQNEAQ. There are 16 residues in the CDR3. The germline V and J ends were trimmed by 1 base and 0 bases, with 7 bases remaining between them. CDR3 nucleotides: TGTGCCAGCAGCTTAGTTGCTAGCTCTGGGGCCAACGTCCTGACTTTC. Translation gives CASSLVASSGANVLTF.

In this sample, this clonotype turned up many times. This chain connects TRBV20-1 to TRBJ2-7; 8 nucleotides match TRBD2. The ends lost 7 bases at V and 2 bases at J; junction bases unmatched: 7. This CDR3 region has 13 residues. Germline lookup yields CDR1 DFQATT and CDR2 SNEGSKA (reference sequence). CDR3 residues: CSVPGLETYEQYF. The CDR3 DNA sequence: TGCAGTGTACCGGGACTAGAGACCTACGAGCAGTACTTC.

The CDR3: CASSSSQPNSPLHF. CDR3 coding DNA: TGTGCCAGCAGCTCCTCGCAGCCAAATTCACCCCTCCACTTT. J is TRBJ1-6 and V is TRBV7-6; D unresolved. The length of the CDR3 is 14 residues. Trimming removed 4 bases at V and 7 bases at J, with 11 bases between. In germline, CDR1 is SGHVS, CDR2 FNYEAQ.

This clonotype was detected many times. The CDR3 nucleotides read TGTGCCAGTAGCGTGAGCTCCTATAATTCACCCCTCCACTTT. Translation gives CASSVSSYNSPLHF. V usage is TRBV19 and J usage is TRBJ1-6, with D uncertain. The germline V and J ends were trimmed by 6 bases and 0 bases, with 6 bases remaining between them. Per germline, CDR1 LNHDA and CDR2 SQIVND (reference sequence). The CDR3 extends over 14 amino acids. Based on the CDR3 plus reference TRBV19 and TRBJ1-6, the full variable domain is DGGITQSPKYLFRKEGQNVTLSCEQNLNHDAMYWYRQDPGQGLRLIYYSQIVNDFQKGDIAEGYSVSREKKESFPLTVTSAQKNPTAFYLCASSVSSYNSPLHFGNGTRLTVT.

On this clonotype itself: An end of the junction does not agree with germline; a read error may underlie this. CDR3 nucleotides: TGCAGTGCTAGAAAGACAGATTATAGTTCACCCCTCCACTTT. Amino acids: CSARKTDYSSPLHF. V and J are TRBV20-1 and TRBJ1-6, with a weak D call TRBD1 (5 bases). This CDR3 is built from 14 residues. Per the germline V gene, CDR1 is DFQATT and CDR2 is SNEGSKA (reference sequence).

There are a few counts of this clonotype. V and J are TRBV19 and TRBJ2-3; 7 bases align to TRBD2. This CDR3 region has 14 residues. With 5 bases clipped from V and 4 bases from J, the junction kept 6 bases outside the gene matches. Germline-derived CDR1 and CDR2 are LNHDA and SQIVND (reference sequence). This chain's CDR3 is CASSSSGGADTQYF. The CDR3 nucleotides are TGTGCCAGTAGTTCTAGCGGTGGGGCAGATACGCAGTATTTT.